Presented here are 21 T cell receptor beta chains from one specimen sequenced in a study of blood T cell repertoires in COVID-19. Produced via immunoSEQ multiplex PCR; TCRdb's table is partial and in-frame only. The repertoire holds around 70,000 clones, about 83% seen once, with about 37% in the top ten. The sample consisted of peripheral blood. The receptors come from an older man with acute or convalescent COVID-19.

CDR3 nucleotide sequence: TGCAGCGTCACCGGAACGGGGGAGCACTATGGCTACACCTTC. Its protein product is CSVTGTGEHYGYTF. V gene TRBV29-1 combines with J gene TRBJ1-2; D may be TRBD1 (5 bases). Germline assignment: CDR1 SQVTM and CDR2 ANQGSEA. Trimming pared 6 bases from V and 3 bases from J, leaving 17 bases between. This CDR3 region has 14 residues.

The genes are TRBV16 and TRBJ1-5; tentative D call: TRBD1 (6 bases). This CDR3 has 14 residues. The germline CDR1 and CDR2 sequences are KGHSY and FQNENV. The germline V and J ends were trimmed by 2 bases and 6 bases, with 11 bases remaining between them. The CDR3 nucleotides are TGTGCCAGCAGCCAAGAAGGGGGATTTCAGCCCCAGCATTTT. Amino acid sequence: CASSQEGGFQPQHF.

The rearrangement joins TRBV30 to TRBJ2-7, with a weak D call TRBD1 (6 bases). The V gene's germline CDR1 is GTSNPN and CDR2 SVGIG (reference sequence). The CDR3 contains 17 residues. Trimming stripped 3 bases from V and 2 bases from J, with 23 bases between. The CDR3 loop is CAWSTGPKGGSPYEQYF. The DNA for the CDR3 is TGTGCCTGGAGCACCGGCCCGAAAGGGGGTTCCCCCTACGAGCAGTACTTC.

In nucleotides, the CDR3 is TGTGCCAGCTCGCTGGACAGGGCTCTTGGAAACACCATATATTTT. This encodes CASSLDRALGNTIYF. The chain combines TRBV18 with TRBJ1-3; 8 bases line up with TRBD1. Trimming took 6 bases from V and 3 from J; bases not matched to a gene: 7. The CDR3 totals 15 residues. From germline, CDR1 is KGHSH and CDR2 LQKENI. The full variable domain, rest sourced from reference TRBV18 and TRBJ1-3, is NAGVMQNPRHLVRRRGQEARLRCSPMKGHSHVYWYRQLPEEGLKFMVYLQKENIIDESGMPKERFSAEFPKEGPSILRIQQVVRGDSAAYFCASSLDRALGNTIYFGEGSWLTVV.

The chain links TRBV29-1 to TRBJ1-1; D unresolved. CDR1 and CDR2 (germline): SQVTM, ANQGSEA. This CDR3 region has 11 residues. The V end lost 4 bases, the J end lost 10 bases, and 13 bases lay between the germline ends. The CDR3: CSVVAVGGAFF. CDR3 coding DNA: TGCAGCGTTGTAGCCGTCGGAGGAGCTTTCTTT.

CDR3 in amino acids: CASSPIRGGNTIYF. The CDR3 coding sequence is TGTGCCAGCTCACCGATCAGGGGAGGGAACACCATATATTTT. The genes are TRBV18 and TRBJ1-3, with D possibly matching TRBD1 (6 bases). The germline gives CDR1 KGHSH, CDR2 LQKENI. Trimming cost V 3 bases and J 7 bases, with 13 bases left between them. This CDR3 comprises 14 residues.

The CDR3 DNA sequence: TGTGCCAGCAGCCAAGACAGTAGCAATCAGCCCCAGCATTTT. Encoded protein: CASSQDSSNQPQHF. V usage is TRBV4-2 and J usage is TRBJ1-5; D unclear. CDR3 length: 14 amino acids. The V end lost 0 bases, the J end lost 0 bases, and 3 bases lay between the germline ends. CDR1 is LGHNA and CDR2 is YNFKEQ in the germline V gene.

Here the CDR3 reads CASSRGGGYGYTF. CDR3 bases: TGTGCCAGCAGCCGTGGAGGCGGCTATGGCTACACCTTC. The chain recombines TRBV27 with TRBJ1-2; no firm D call. Germline V gene lookup returns CDR1 MNHEY and CDR2 SMNVEV (reference sequence). The CDR3 has 13 residues. The V gene lost 6 bases and the J gene lost 4 bases, with 12 bases spanning the gap.

V and J are TRBV9 and TRBJ2-1; 7 bases are a match to TRBD1. V was pared by 6 bases and J by 3 bases, with 9 bases of the junction left unmatched. This CDR3 contains 15 residues. Germline CDR1 and CDR2: SGDLS and YYNGEE. CDR3 residues: CASNPTGKGYNEQFF. The CDR3 DNA reads as TGTGCCAGCAACCCGACAGGGAAGGGCTACAATGAGCAGTTCTTC.

This sequence joins TRBV7-9 and TRBJ1-6, with 8 nucleotides matching TRBD1. V trimming: 5 bases; J trimming: 8 bases; junction bases outside the gene matches: 5. The CDR3 is made up of 14 amino acids. CDR1 SEHNR and CDR2 FQNEAQ come from the germline V gene (reference sequence). This CDR3 reads CASSPDREYSPLHF. The CDR3 nucleotides are TGTGCCAGCAGCCCGGACAGGGAGTATTCACCCCTCCACTTT.

The gene calls are TRBV5-5 and TRBJ2-7; tentatively, D is TRBD2 (5 bases). The germline CDR1 and CDR2 sequences are SGHKS and YYEKEE (reference sequence). Trimming stripped 8 bases from V and 6 bases from J, with 18 bases between. The CDR3 sequence is 13 residues long. The CDR3 DNA reads TGTGCCAGTTCCGGGTCGGGCGGAGGCGAGCAGTACTTC. Amino acids: CASSGSGGGEQYF.

This clone showed up just once. The chain carries TRBV19 and TRBJ2-7; 8 bases map to TRBD2. Trimming removed 10 bases from V and 6 bases from J; junction bases left unmatched: 14. CDR3 size: 14 residues. The germline V gene encodes CDR1 LNHDA and CDR2 SQIVND (reference sequence). The CDR3 DNA is TGTGCCACAAGCGGGGGACCTGCTTCCCGCGAGCAGTACTTC. As protein: CATSGGPASREQYF.

The genes are TRBV19 and TRBJ1-6, with a possible D match to TRBD1 (5 bases). CDR1 and CDR2 (germline): LNHDA, SQIVND (reference sequence). Trimming took 10 bases from V and 0 from J, leaving 13 bases between them. The CDR3 loop spans 15 amino acids. The CDR3 sequence: CATTTASSYNSPLHF. The CDR3 DNA follows: TGTGCCACCACGACAGCGAGCTCCTATAATTCACCCCTCCACTTT. Full variable domain (rest looked up from reference TRBV19 and TRBJ1-6): DGGITQSPKYLFRKEGQNVTLSCEQNLNHDAMYWYRQDPGQGLRLIYYSQIVNDFQKGDIAEGYSVSREKKESFPLTVTSAQKNPTAFYLCATTTASSYNSPLHFGNGTRLTVT.

This chain uses TRBV5-1 with TRBJ1-6; D remains ambiguous. Trimming left V 4 bases short and J 5 bases short, with 10 bases between. The CDR3 sequence is 14 residues long. Germline CDR1 reads SGHRS; CDR2 reads YFSETQ. CDR3 residues: CASSRRSDNSPLHF. The CDR3, as DNA: TGCGCCAGCAGCCGACGAAGCGATAATTCACCCCTCCACTTT.

The chain couples TRBV5-8 to TRBJ2-2; 10 positions agree with TRBD2. CDR1 SGHTS and CDR2 YDEGEE come from the germline V gene. With 5 bases clipped from V and 1 base from J, the junction kept 5 bases outside the gene matches. The CDR3 spans 16 residues. CDR3 nucleotides: TGTGCCAGCAGTTTTGGACTAGCGGAGAACACCGGGGAGCTGTTTTTT. This gives the protein CASSFGLAENTGELFF. The full variable domain, with the rest looked up from reference TRBV5-8 and TRBJ2-2, is EAGVTQSPTHLIKTRGQQATLRCSPISGHTSVYWYQQALGLGLQFLLWYDEGEERNRGNFPPRFSGRQFPNYSSELNVNALELEDSALYLCASSFGLAENTGELFFGEGSRLTVL.

The chain couples TRBV7-2 to TRBJ1-6; D is unresolved. The CDR3 length is 15 residues. Deletions cut 5 bases from V and 10 bases from J, with 18 bases between. Germline V gene lookup returns CDR1 SGHTA and CDR2 FQGNSA. The CDR3 nucleotides are TGTGCCAGCAGCCCCGACCCCTCCACGGGGTCACCCCTCCACTTT. Encoded protein: CASSPDPSTGSPLHF.

V and J are TRBV27 and TRBJ1-6, with 7 bases that match TRBD1. Germline V lookup: CDR1 MNHEY, CDR2 SMNVEV (reference sequence). Germline trimming cut 4 bases from V and 7 bases from J; bases unmatched to any gene: 4. This CDR3 is 14 amino acids long. The CDR3 here is CASSSQGDNSPLHF. In nucleotides, the CDR3 is TGTGCCAGCAGTTCGCAGGGGGACAATTCACCCCTCCACTTT.

V usage is TRBV28 and J usage is TRBJ1-2, with a tentative D call TRBD1 (5 bases). CDR3 length: 16 amino acids. The germline V gene encodes CDR1 MDHEN and CDR2 SYDVKM. V dropped 4 bases and J dropped 4 bases, with 19 bases sitting between them. The CDR3 is CASSSPGGWGSYGYTF. The CDR3 bases are TGTGCCAGCAGTTCTCCGGGGGGTTGGGGTAGCTATGGCTACACCTTC.

The V and J genes are TRBV6-1 and TRBJ1-3; perhaps TRBD1 as D (6 bases). This CDR3 has 15 amino acids. Between the trimmed V and J ends, which lost 2 bases and 3 bases, there was a span of 11 bases. The germline CDR1 and CDR2 sequences are MNHNS and SASEGT. The CDR3: CASSERGGNGNTIYF. CDR3 DNA sequence: TGTGCCAGCAGTGAAAGGGGGGGAAATGGAAACACCATATATTTT.

CDR3 nucleotide sequence: TGCAGCGTTGTTTTACGGTCCAGGGGATTCGCTTTCTTT. It specifies CSVVLRSRGFAFF. This chain connects TRBV29-1 to TRBJ1-1; a weak D match, TRBD1 (6 bases). V shed 4 bases and J shed 11 bases, with 20 bases lying between them. Germline lookup yields CDR1 SQVTM and CDR2 ANQGSEA. This CDR3 is built from 13 residues.

This clone is a singleton in its sample. The chain couples TRBV7-9 to TRBJ2-7, with D tentatively TRBD1 (6 bases). Germline CDR1 and CDR2: SEHNR and FQNEAQ (reference sequence). This CDR3 contains 14 residues. Trimming shortened V by 3 bases and J by 2 bases, and 11 bases separated the two germline ends. As DNA, the CDR3 is TGTGCCAGCAGCTTTCATGGGGGCACCTACGAGCAGTACTTC. This encodes CASSFHGGTYEQYF.